What follows are 2 T cell receptor beta chains derived from one specimen sequenced in a study of OX40 agonist ivuxolimab in advanced cancers. The receptor library was made with the immunoSEQ multiplex PCR assay. TCRdb obtained this table from immuneACCESS and retained in-frame rearrangements with V and J assigned. These tables miss some clones; where compared with another copy, unresolved V genes account for less than half of the shortfall, and the remainder is unexplained. For this sample there are around 63,000 clones; roughly 90% appear just once. The ten largest account for roughly 0.27% of the sample. The source material was CD4+ or CD8+ T cells sorted from blood, sampled in a trial of the OX40 agonist ivuxolimab. The receptors stem from an adult with an advanced solid tumor such as melanoma, head and neck, liver or kidney cancer.

The V gene is TRBV5-1, the J gene TRBJ1-5; TRBD1 is a possible D gene (6 bases). The V end lost 0 bases, the J end lost 3 bases, and 7 bases lay between the germline ends. This CDR3 comprises 14 residues. Germline CDR1 is SGHRS and CDR2 is YFSETQ. CDR3 nucleotides: TGCGCCAGCAGCTTGGGACAGGACAATCAGCCCCAGCATTTT. Translated, it gives CASSLGQDNQPQHF.

V usage is TRBV6-6 and J usage is TRBJ2-3; 14 bases map to TRBD2. Germline loops: CDR1 MNHNY, CDR2 SVGAGI (reference sequence). The V and J ends lost 4 bases and 4 bases, in that order; junction bases with no gene match: 1. The CDR3 spans 15 residues. CDR3 in DNA: TGTGCCAGCAGTTCGGGACTAGCGGGGGCAGATACGCAGTATTTT. Protein product: CASSSGLAGADTQYF.